This T cell receptor (beta chain) was observed in a study of CD8 T cells in ankylosing spondylitis. Study-level results: A TCR beta motif of under ten highly homologous variants appeared characteristic of ankylosing spondylitis blood.

One entry per CDR3 protein, called by TCRdb with MiXCR from the 5' RACE reads. The sample shows 750,000 to 850,000 distinct CDR3 sequences, about 11% of them seen only once. Comments on this clonotype: Its specificity is unknown.

V was shortened by 5 bases and J by 0 bases, with 17 bases between the two germline ends. Germline V gene sequence: CDR1 SEHNR, CDR2 FQNEAQ (reference sequence). The CDR3 has 17 amino acids. The chain employs TRBV7-9 and TRBJ1-5, with no clear D. Input material: blood, either unsorted or a sorted T cell fraction (not recorded which). The TCR originated in a male donor with ankylosing spondylitis. The CDR3 here is CASSPQLPRYSNQPQHF. In DNA, the CDR3 is TGTGCCAGCAGCCCCCAGTTGCCCCGCTATAGCAATCAGCCCCAGCATTTT.